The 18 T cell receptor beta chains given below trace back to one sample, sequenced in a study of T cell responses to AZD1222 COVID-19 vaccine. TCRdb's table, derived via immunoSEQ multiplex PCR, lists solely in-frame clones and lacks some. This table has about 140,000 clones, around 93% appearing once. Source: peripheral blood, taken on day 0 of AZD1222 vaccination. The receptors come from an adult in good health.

For the CDR3, the DNA is TGCGCCAGTCTGTCGGGAGAGACCCAGTACTTC. Amino acids: CASLSGETQYF. The chain uses TRBV5-1 and TRBJ2-5, with unresolved D. This CDR3 contains 11 residues. Germline CDR1 SGHRS, CDR2 YFSETQ. With 8 bases removed from V and 4 bases from J, the gap between germline ends came to 9 bases.

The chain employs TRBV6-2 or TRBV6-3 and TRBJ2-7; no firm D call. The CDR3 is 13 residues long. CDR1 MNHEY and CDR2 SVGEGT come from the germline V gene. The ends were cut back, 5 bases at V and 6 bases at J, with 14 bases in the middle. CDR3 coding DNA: TGTGCCAGCAGTCCCGGGCGGTTCGTCGAGCAGTACTTC. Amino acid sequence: CASSPGRFVEQYF.

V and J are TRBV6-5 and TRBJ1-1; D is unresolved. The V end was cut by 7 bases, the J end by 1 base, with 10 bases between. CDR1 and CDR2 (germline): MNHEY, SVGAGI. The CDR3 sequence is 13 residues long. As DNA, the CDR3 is TGTGCCAGCACGGACTGGGAGAACACTGAAGCTTTCTTT. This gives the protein CASTDWENTEAFF.

The CDR3 loop is CASSPGAANEQFF. As DNA, the CDR3 is TGTGCCAGCAGCCCTGGGGCGGCCAATGAGCAGTTCTTC. V usage is TRBV11-3 and J usage is TRBJ2-1; possible D gene TRBD1, 5 bases. The CDR3 has 13 amino acids. V shed 5 bases and J shed 6 bases, with 11 bases lying between them. Germline V gene lookup returns CDR1 SGHNT and CDR2 YENEEA.

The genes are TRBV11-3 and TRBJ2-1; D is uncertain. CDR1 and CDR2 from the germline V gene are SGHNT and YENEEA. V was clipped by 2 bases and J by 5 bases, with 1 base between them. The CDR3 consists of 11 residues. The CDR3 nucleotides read TGTGCCAGCAGCTTACACAATGAGCAGTTCTTC. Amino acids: CASSLHNEQFF.

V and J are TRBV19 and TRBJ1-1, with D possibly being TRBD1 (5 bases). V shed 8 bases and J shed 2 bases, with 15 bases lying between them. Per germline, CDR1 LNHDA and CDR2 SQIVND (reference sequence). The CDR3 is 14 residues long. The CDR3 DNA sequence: TGTGCCAGTTATCGGGGAGGGGTAAACACTGAAGCTTTCTTT. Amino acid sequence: CASYRGGVNTEAFF.

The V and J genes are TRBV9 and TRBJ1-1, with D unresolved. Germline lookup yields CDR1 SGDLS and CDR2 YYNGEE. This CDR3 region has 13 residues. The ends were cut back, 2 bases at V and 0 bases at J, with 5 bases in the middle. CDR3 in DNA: TGTGCCAGCAGCGTTTCATTGAACACTGAAGCTTTCTTT. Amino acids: CASSVSLNTEAFF.

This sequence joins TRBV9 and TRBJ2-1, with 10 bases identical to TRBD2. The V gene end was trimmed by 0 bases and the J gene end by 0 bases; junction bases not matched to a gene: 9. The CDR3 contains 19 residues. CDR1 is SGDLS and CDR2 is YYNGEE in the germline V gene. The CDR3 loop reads CASSVGAGLAQSSYNEQFF. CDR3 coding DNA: TGTGCCAGCAGCGTAGGTGCGGGACTAGCGCAAAGCTCCTACAATGAGCAGTTCTTC.

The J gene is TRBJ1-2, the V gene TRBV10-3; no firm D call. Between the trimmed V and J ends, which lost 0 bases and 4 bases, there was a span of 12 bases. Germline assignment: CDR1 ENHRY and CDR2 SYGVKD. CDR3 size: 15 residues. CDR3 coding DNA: TGTGCCATCAGTGAGTCCCTCGGGTTGTCCTATGGCTACACCTTC. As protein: CAISESLGLSYGYTF.

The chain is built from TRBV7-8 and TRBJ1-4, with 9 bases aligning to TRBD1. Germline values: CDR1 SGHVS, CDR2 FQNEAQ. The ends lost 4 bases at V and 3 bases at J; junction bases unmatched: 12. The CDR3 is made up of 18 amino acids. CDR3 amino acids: CASSSRDRVISANEKLFF. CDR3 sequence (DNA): TGTGCCAGCAGCTCCCGGGACAGGGTCATATCAGCTAATGAAAAACTGTTTTTT.

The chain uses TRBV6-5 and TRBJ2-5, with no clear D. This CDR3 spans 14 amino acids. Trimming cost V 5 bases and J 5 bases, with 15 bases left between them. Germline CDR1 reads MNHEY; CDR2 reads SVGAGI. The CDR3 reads CASSRVWARETQYF. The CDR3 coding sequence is TGTGCCAGCAGTCGGGTCTGGGCGAGGGAGACCCAGTACTTC.

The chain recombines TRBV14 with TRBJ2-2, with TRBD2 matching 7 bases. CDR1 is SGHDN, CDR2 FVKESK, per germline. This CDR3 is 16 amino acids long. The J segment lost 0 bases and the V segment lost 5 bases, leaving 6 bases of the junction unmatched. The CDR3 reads CASSAREGANTGELFF. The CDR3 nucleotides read TGTGCCAGCAGCGCCAGGGAGGGAGCGAACACCGGGGAGCTGTTTTTT.

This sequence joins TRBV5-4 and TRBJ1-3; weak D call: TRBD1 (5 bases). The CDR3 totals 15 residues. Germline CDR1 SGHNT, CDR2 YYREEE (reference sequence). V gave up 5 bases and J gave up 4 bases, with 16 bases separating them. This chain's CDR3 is CASSHQGFSGNTIYF. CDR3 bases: TGTGCCAGCAGTCACCAGGGTTTTTCCGGAAACACCATATATTTT.

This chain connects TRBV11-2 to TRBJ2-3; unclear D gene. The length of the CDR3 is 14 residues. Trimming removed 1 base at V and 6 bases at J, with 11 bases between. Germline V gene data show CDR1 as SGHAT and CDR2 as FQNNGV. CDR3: CASSLATHSDTQYF. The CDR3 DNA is TGTGCCAGCAGCTTAGCCACTCACAGTGATACGCAGTATTTT.

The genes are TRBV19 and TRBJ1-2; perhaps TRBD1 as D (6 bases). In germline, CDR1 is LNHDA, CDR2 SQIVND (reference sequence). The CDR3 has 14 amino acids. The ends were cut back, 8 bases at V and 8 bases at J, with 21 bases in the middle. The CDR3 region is CASRFSGGTRGYTF. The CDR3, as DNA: TGTGCCAGTCGCTTCAGTGGGGGGACACGCGGCTACACCTTC.

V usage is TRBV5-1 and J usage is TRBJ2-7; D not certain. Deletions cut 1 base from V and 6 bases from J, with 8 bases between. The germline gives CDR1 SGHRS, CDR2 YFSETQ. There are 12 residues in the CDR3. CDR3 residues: CASSLKGAEQYF. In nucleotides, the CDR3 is TGCGCCAGCAGCTTGAAAGGCGCCGAGCAGTACTTC.

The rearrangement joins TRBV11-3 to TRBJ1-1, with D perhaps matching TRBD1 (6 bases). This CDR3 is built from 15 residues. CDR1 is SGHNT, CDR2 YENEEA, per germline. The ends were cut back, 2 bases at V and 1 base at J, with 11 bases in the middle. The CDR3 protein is CASSLLGGWNTEAFF. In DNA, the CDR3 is TGTGCCAGCAGCTTACTCGGGGGCTGGAACACTGAAGCTTTCTTT.

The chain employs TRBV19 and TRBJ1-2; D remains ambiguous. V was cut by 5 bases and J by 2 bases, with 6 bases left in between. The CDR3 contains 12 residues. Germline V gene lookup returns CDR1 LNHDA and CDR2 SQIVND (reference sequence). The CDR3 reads CASSQKNYGYTF. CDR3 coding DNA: TGTGCCAGTAGTCAGAAGAACTATGGCTACACCTTC.